The present entry profiles one T cell receptor beta chain with its context. What it binds is not known. The data were taken from a study of vaccination and CD4 T cells after COVID-19. Germline V gene sequence: CDR1 DFQATT, CDR2 SNEGSKA (reference sequence). The CDR3 is made up of 15 amino acids. With V trimmed by 2 bases and J by 0 bases, 4 bases remained unmatched. The Oncomine TCR Beta short-read assay was applied to DNA of cultured CD4+ T cells. TCRdb processed the PCR reads anew with MiXCR; each CDR3 protein has one entry. The table records about 23,000 distinct CDR3 sequences, around 69% of them present only once. Treatment of the sample: 10-day PBMC culture with coronavirus spike peptide pools or control peptides (ViraFEST assay).

The clonotype originates from a human donor who received a COVID-19 vaccine. The material sequenced was CD4+ T cells from blood, cultured in vitro, taken after SARS-CoV-2 vaccination. The chain couples TRBV20-1 to TRBJ2-5; 9 bases map to TRBD2. CDR3 bases: TGCAGTGCTAGACCCCTAGCGGGGTACCAAGAGACCCAGTACTTC. Encoded protein: CSARPLAGYQETQYF.